This is a list of T cell receptor beta chains from one sample in a study of glioma-infiltrating T cells. MiXCR, run by TCRdb on the multiplex PCR reads, gives a single entry per CDR3 protein. This sample has 400,000 or so distinct CDR3 sequences, with 41% found just once. The sequenced sample was glioma tissue, nonneoplastic brain tissue, or PBMCs (not recorded which). The origin of the receptors is a human donor with low-grade glioma or glioblastoma, undergoing nonglioma brain surgery, or in good health (not recorded which). Each CDR3 is given with its conserved first and last residue. A D gene is named only where the DNA matches it firmly. Where a row states a size, it is once, few, many or the class of an expanded clone; other rows omit it.

TRBJ1-2	.	TRBV5-1	TRBD1	CASSFGTGDYYGYTF	TGCGCCAGCAGCTTCGGGACAGGGGATTACTATGGCTACACCTTC
TRBJ2-1	.	TRBV7-9	.	CASSFLVYNEQFF	TGTGCCAGCAGCTTTTTAGTTTACAATGAGCAGTTCTTC
TRBJ2-1	.	TRBV3-1	.	CASSSLSLTYNEQFF	TGTGCCAGCAGCAGTCTCTCCCTAACCTACAATGAGCAGTTCTTC
TRBJ2-1	many	TRBV27	.	CASTLTSSSYNEQFF	TGTGCCAGCACATTGACTTCAAGCTCCTACAATGAGCAGTTCTTC
TRBJ2-3	few	TRBV24-1	TRBD1	CATSDLKGQGADTQYF	TGTGCCACCAGTGATTTAAAGGGACAGGGAGCAGATACGCAGTATTTT
TRBJ1-6	few	TRBV7-9	.	CASSQARDSPLHF	TGTGCCAGCAGCCAGGCCCGGGATTCACCCCTCCACTTT
TRBJ2-1	.	TRBV7-2	TRBD2	CASEAGNSYNEQFF	TGTGCCAGCGAAGCGGGAAACTCCTACAATGAGCAGTTCTTC
TRBJ2-1	.	TRBV5-1	.	CASSPVQDNEQFF	TGCGCCAGCAGCCCCGTACAAGACAATGAGCAGTTCTTC
TRBJ2-7	.	TRBV28	TRBD1	CASRHRGTYRTVGYEQYF	TGTGCCAGCCGTCACAGGGGGACATACAGGACGGTCGGCTACGAGCAGTACTTC
TRBJ2-7	many	TRBV20-1	.	CSAPGPGAYEQYF	TGCAGTGCTCCGGGTCCTGGGGCCTACGAGCAGTACTTC
TRBJ1-2	.	TRBV5-1	.	CASNSTSRYGYTF	TGCGCCAGCAACTCGACATCCCGCTATGGCTACACCTTC
TRBJ1-2	few	TRBV7-2	TRBD1	CASSHPGTVYGYTF	TGTGCCAGCAGCCATCCCGGGACAGTATATGGCTACACCTTC
TRBJ1-1	.	TRBV2	.	CASSPSYTEAFF	TGTGCCAGCAGTCCCAGCTACACTGAAGCTTTCTTT
TRBJ1-5	many	TRBV28	.	CASSLQEYYSNQPQHF	TGTGCCAGCAGTTTACAGGAGTATTATAGCAATCAGCCCCAGCATTTT
TRBJ2-7	many	TRBV27	.	CASSLWLASEQYF	TGTGCCAGCAGTTTATGGCTAGCGAGCGAGCAGTACTTC
TRBJ1-3	.	TRBV7-6	.	CASSPPGGRAGNTIYF	TGTGCCAGCAGCCCCCCGGGGGGGCGGGCTGGAAACACCATATATTTT
TRBJ2-5	.	TRBV5-1	TRBD1	CASSLALTGGAGETQYF	TGCGCCAGCAGCTTGGCCCTGACAGGGGGAGCCGGGGAGACCCAGTACTTC
TRBJ1-1	few	TRBV7-9	.	CASSPRRRGLSAEAFF	TGTGCCAGCAGCCCCCGCAGGCGGGGCCTAAGTGCTGAAGCTTTCTTT
TRBJ2-3	.	TRBV12-3/TRBV12-4	TRBD2	CASNLAGAGTDTQYF	TGTGCCAGCAACCTAGCGGGAGCGGGCACAGATACGCAGTATTTT
TRBJ2-7	many	TRBV6-2/TRBV6-3	.	CASRNLGDSNWNYEQYF	TGTGCCAGCCGCAATTTAGGCGACTCGAACTGGAACTACGAGCAGTACTTC
TRBJ1-1	.	TRBV28	.	CASSLTLVGSAFF	TGTGCCAGCAGCCTCACTCTCGTGGGGAGCGCTTTCTTT
TRBJ2-3	.	TRBV7-2	TRBD2	CASSLASGSTDTQYF	TGTGCCAGCAGCTTAGCTAGCGGGAGCACAGATACGCAGTATTTT
TRBJ2-2	few	TRBV4-2	.	CASSQDSAVTGELFF	TGTGCCAGCAGCCAAGATTCGGCCGTCACCGGGGAGCTGTTTTTT
TRBJ1-1	.	TRBV6-5	TRBD1	CASSSGQGHTEAFF	TGTGCCAGCAGTTCGGGACAGGGGCACACTGAAGCTTTCTTT
TRBJ2-3	.	TRBV7-9	.	CASSATGDTQYF	TGTGCCAGCAGCGCGACGGGAGATACGCAGTATTTT
TRBJ2-7	many	TRBV6-2/TRBV6-3	TRBD2	CASSYLRVAGADSYEQYF	TGTGCCAGCAGTTACCTACGTGTAGCGGGAGCCGACTCCTACGAGCAGTACTTC
TRBJ2-7	.	TRBV20-1	TRBD2	CSARPGLAGGMAVF	TGCAGTGCTAGACCGGGACTAGCGGGGGGGATGGCGGTCTTC
TRBJ1-1	few	TRBV10-3	TRBD1	CAISESRITEQGKTEAFF	TGTGCCATCAGTGAGTCGAGAATCACGGAACAGGGGAAGACTGAAGCTTTCTTT
TRBJ2-5	many	TRBV27	.	CASSFLGDQETQYF	TGTGCCAGCAGTTTTTTGGGGGACCAAGAGACCCAGTACTTC
TRBJ1-6	few	TRBV5-1	.	CASSLAAENSPLHF	TGCGCCAGCAGCTTGGCCGCAGAAAATTCACCCCTCCACTTT